This T cell receptor (beta chain) was recorded in a study of long-term antiretroviral therapy in people with HIV. In the study overall: Earliest sampling preceded the 2015 immediate-ART recommendation by about a decade. The study's findings and limits: The clones with expansion before ART were dominant in the repertoire at all time points.

Version v3.0 of the immunoSEQ assay was performed at survey level. Roughly 40,000-55,000 T-cell genomes per sample were the sequencing target. This table comes from immunoSEQ multiplex PCR, and its TCRdb copy is limited to in-frame clones, with some not included. The sample has tens of thousands of clones; about 84% are singletons. Note on this clone: What it recognizes is unknown.

People in the study who had HIV all got their treatment in the United States. Trimming pared 9 bases from V and 8 bases from J, leaving 19 bases between. CDR3 size: 13 residues. From germline, CDR1 is LNHDA and CDR2 SQIVND (reference sequence). The sample in question was unsorted PBMCs, obtained about 5 years after starting antiretroviral therapy. V and J are TRBV19 and TRBJ1-2; possible D gene TRBD1, 5 bases. This sequence originates from a man aged 40-49 years with HIV. The CDR3 is CASGRTEGQGYTF. CDR3 bases: TGTGCCAGCGGACGGACGGAGGGGCAGGGCTACACCTTC.